The clone carrying this T cell receptor (beta chain) has just one count. The antigen is undetermined. Treatment specified: over 15 received Ad26.COV2.S at low or high dose, single or two shots; about 5 received placebo; per-sample allocation not given. Each sample was drawn 63 days after the first injection (of vaccine or placebo). The protocol was immunoSEQ multiplex PCR, while the TCRdb copy is restricted to in-frame clones and leaves out a portion. The sample shows roughly 700,000 clones, around 92% of them seen only once. This sample was included in a study of Ad26.COV2.S vaccination and SARS-CoV-2 variants. For the study at large: The Ad26.COV2.S arm of the COV1001 trial was where the donor was placed. Dosing was one shot or two shots 56 days apart.

Study outcomes and limitations: The TCR breadth and depth analyses may have produced an underestimate of total T cell responses.

The sequencing here drew on peripheral blood, taken in a trial of Ad26.COV2.S vaccine versus placebo. The clonotype comes from a person between 18 and 59 years old who received the Ad26.COV2.S COVID-19 vaccine or a placebo.

The CDR3 bases are TGTGCCTGGGGAACTAGCGGGAGAAGGGCAGATACGCAGTATTTT. Its protein is CAWGTSGRRADTQYF. The chain combines TRBV30 with TRBJ2-3, with 11 bases matching TRBD2. CDR1 is GTSNPN and CDR2 is SVGIG in the germline V gene (reference sequence). The CDR3 is made up of 15 amino acids. V lost 5 bases, J lost 4 bases, and 8 bases stayed unmatched.